This TCR beta chain was sequenced in a study of T cells in lung cancer brain metastases. Across the whole study: Most of the roughly 20 patients had smoked, with a median of about 38 pack-years.

Clones were read by immunoSEQ multiplex PCR, and TCRdb kept only the in-frame ones, dropping some. The sample contains a few thousand clones, approximately 91% of which appear only once. The CDR3 covers 13 residues. The germline V and J ends were trimmed by 3 bases and 5 bases, with 13 bases remaining between them. CDR1 is GTSNPN and CDR2 is SVGIG in the germline V gene (reference sequence). The TCR originated in a woman in her forties or fifties with non-small cell lung cancer. The rearrangement links TRBV30 to TRBJ1-1; no clear D gene. The sample consisted of tumor tissue from the primary lung tumor. The CDR3 sequence: CAWRVGPRTEAFF. Here the CDR3 DNA reads TGTGCCTGGAGAGTGGGTCCGAGAACTGAAGCTTTCTTT. Using reference TRBV30 and TRBJ1-1 for the parts outside the CDR3, the full variable domain is SQTIHQWPATLVQPVGSPLSLECTVEGTSNPNLYWYRQAAGRGLQLLFYSVGIGQISSEVPQNLSASRPQDRQFILSSKKLLLSDSGFYLCAWRVGPRTEAFFGQGTRLTVV.